Listed below are T cell receptor beta chains from one sample, sequenced in a study of cytomegalovirus exposure and HLA in healthy donors. Sequencing was performed with immunoSEQ multiplex PCR; in TCRdb, only in-frame clones are kept and a portion is missing. The table has about 49,000 clones, about 90% seen once; the top ten hold 1.4%. What was sequenced was PBMCs. The receptors were sampled from a man between 18 and 29 years old in good health and CMV-seronegative. The CDR3 runs from the conserved cysteine through the conserved F or W. The D gene is left open where the match is weak. A row's size may be missing; if present it is once, few, many or a size class.

j_gene: TRBJ2-5; d_gene: .; abundance: .; v_gene: TRBV9; CDR3nt: TGTGCCAGCAGCGTAGGTGGGGCACAAGAGACCCAGTACTTC; CDR3aa: CASSVGGAQETQYF
j_gene: TRBJ2-7; d_gene: .; abundance: once; v_gene: TRBV7-8; CDR3nt: TGTGCCAGCCCCCTCCCGGACGAGCAGTACTTC; CDR3aa: CASPLPDEQYF
j_gene: TRBJ2-1; d_gene: .; abundance: .; v_gene: TRBV19; CDR3nt: TGTGCCAGTAGTCACCCTAGCGAGGAACCCTACAATGAGCAGTTCTTC; CDR3aa: CASSHPSEEPYNEQFF
j_gene: TRBJ1-2; d_gene: .; abundance: .; v_gene: TRBV7-9; CDR3nt: TGTGCCAGCAGCCTAAAGCGTGGGGGGACTGGCTACACCTTC; CDR3aa: CASSLKRGGTGYTF
j_gene: TRBJ2-5; d_gene: TRBD2; abundance: .; v_gene: TRBV5-1; CDR3nt: TGCGCCAGCAGCTTGGATGCTAGCGGGAGGTACCAAGAGACCCAGTACTTC; CDR3aa: CASSLDASGRYQETQYF
j_gene: TRBJ2-7; d_gene: TRBD1; abundance: .; v_gene: TRBV6-5; CDR3nt: TGTGCCAGCAGTTACTCAGGACAGGGATTCTCCTACGAGCAGTACTTC; CDR3aa: CASSYSGQGFSYEQYF
j_gene: TRBJ2-5; d_gene: TRBD2; abundance: .; v_gene: TRBV29-1; CDR3nt: TGCAGCGTTGAAACGGGGACTAGCAGTGAGACCCAGTACTTC; CDR3aa: CSVETGTSSETQYF
j_gene: TRBJ2-7; d_gene: TRBD1; abundance: .; v_gene: TRBV6-5; CDR3nt: TGTGCCAGCAGTTACCTACAGGGGGCTGGCGAGCAGTACTTC; CDR3aa: CASSYLQGAGEQYF
j_gene: TRBJ2-6; d_gene: .; abundance: .; v_gene: TRBV6-1; CDR3nt: TGTGCCAGCAGTGAAAAGCGCTCTGGGGCCAACGTCCTGACTTTC; CDR3aa: CASSEKRSGANVLTF
j_gene: TRBJ2-2; d_gene: .; abundance: .; v_gene: TRBV29-1; CDR3nt: TGCAGCGTTGAGTCCTGGGCAGGGGAAAAAACCGGGGAGCTGTTTTTT; CDR3aa: CSVESWAGEKTGELFF
j_gene: TRBJ2-3; d_gene: TRBD2; abundance: .; v_gene: TRBV5-1; CDR3nt: TGCGCCAGCACCCGGGGGGGGAGCACAGATACGCAGTATTTT; CDR3aa: CASTRGGSTDTQYF
j_gene: TRBJ1-2; d_gene: TRBD1; abundance: .; v_gene: TRBV7-9; CDR3nt: TGTGCCAGCACCCAAACAGGGGAGGCGGTCACCTTC; CDR3aa: CASTQTGEAVTF
j_gene: TRBJ2-5; d_gene: TRBD1; abundance: .; v_gene: TRBV4-2; CDR3nt: TGTGCCAGCAGCCGGGACAGGGGGCAAGAGACCCAGTACTTC; CDR3aa: CASSRDRGQETQYF
j_gene: TRBJ2-1; d_gene: TRBD2; abundance: .; v_gene: TRBV10-3; CDR3nt: TGTGCCATCAGTCTTACGGGACTAGCGGGTTTGAGCTCCTACAATGAGCAGTTCTTC; CDR3aa: CAISLTGLAGLSSYNEQFF
j_gene: TRBJ2-1; d_gene: .; abundance: .; v_gene: TRBV21-1; CDR3nt: TGTGCCCGACAGACAGGGGTCGGGCATGAGCAGTTCTTC; CDR3aa: CARQTGVGHEQFF
j_gene: TRBJ2-2; d_gene: TRBD1; abundance: .; v_gene: TRBV7-6; CDR3nt: TGTGCCAGCAGCCTCACGACAGGGGGTGGCACCGGGGAGCTGTTTTTT; CDR3aa: CASSLTTGGGTGELFF
j_gene: TRBJ2-1; d_gene: TRBD2; abundance: .; v_gene: TRBV7-9; CDR3nt: TGTGCCAGCAGCTTCAGCGGGACCTCCTACAATGAGCAGTTCTTC; CDR3aa: CASSFSGTSYNEQFF
j_gene: TRBJ1-2; d_gene: .; abundance: .; v_gene: TRBV11-2; CDR3nt: TGTGCCAGCAGCTTGGCCCACAGGGTCGGCTATGGCTACACCTTC; CDR3aa: CASSLAHRVGYGYTF
j_gene: TRBJ1-2; d_gene: TRBD1; abundance: .; v_gene: TRBV19; CDR3nt: TGTGCCAGTAGTTCCTGGACAGGGGATGGGGCTAACTATGGCTACACCTTC; CDR3aa: CASSSWTGDGANYGYTF
j_gene: TRBJ2-1; d_gene: TRBD2; abundance: .; v_gene: TRBV5-1; CDR3nt: TGCGCCAGCAGCCCTTTAGCGGGGGCTACCTACAATGAGCAGTTCTTC; CDR3aa: CASSPLAGATYNEQFF
j_gene: TRBJ2-1; d_gene: TRBD2; abundance: few; v_gene: TRBV7-2; CDR3nt: TGTGCCAGCAGCTTAGGCGGCGGGAGGTTGATCAATGAGCAGTTCTTC; CDR3aa: CASSLGGGRLINEQFF
j_gene: TRBJ2-2; d_gene: .; abundance: .; v_gene: TRBV7-2; CDR3nt: TGTGCCAGCAGCCGTCCGGGAGCCGGGGAGCTGTTTTTT; CDR3aa: CASSRPGAGELFF
j_gene: TRBJ2-1; d_gene: .; abundance: .; v_gene: TRBV5-8; CDR3nt: TGTGCCAGCAGCTTGGGCTCGGGAGCCGTGGATGAGCAGTTCTTC; CDR3aa: CASSLGSGAVDEQFF
j_gene: TRBJ2-2; d_gene: .; abundance: .; v_gene: TRBV19; CDR3nt: TGTGCCAGTAGGGGGATGGGGGGAGTCTTTCCCGGGGAGCTGTTTTTT; CDR3aa: CASRGMGGVFPGELFF
j_gene: TRBJ1-3; d_gene: .; abundance: .; v_gene: TRBV10-3; CDR3nt: TGTGCCATCAGTGAGTCGAGTGGCCGGGGCTCTGGAAACACCATATATTTT; CDR3aa: CAISESSGRGSGNTIYF
j_gene: TRBJ2-6; d_gene: TRBD1; abundance: .; v_gene: TRBV4-3; CDR3nt: TGCGCCAGCAGCCCAGTACAGACAGGGGCTGGGGCCAACGTCCTGACTTTC; CDR3aa: CASSPVQTGAGANVLTF
j_gene: TRBJ1-1; d_gene: TRBD1; abundance: .; v_gene: TRBV2; CDR3nt: TGTGCCAGCAGGGAAGGACAGGCGCTGAACACTGAAGCTTTCTTT; CDR3aa: CASREGQALNTEAFF
j_gene: TRBJ2-1; d_gene: .; abundance: .; v_gene: TRBV5-5; CDR3nt: TGTGCCAGCAGCTACTGGCCTCGGGATGAGCAGTTCTTC; CDR3aa: CASSYWPRDEQFF
j_gene: TRBJ1-5; d_gene: .; abundance: .; v_gene: TRBV10-2; CDR3nt: TGCGCCAGCAGTGAGAGACCAGGGGCGATAGTTCAGCCCCAGCATTTT; CDR3aa: CASSERPGAIVQPQHF
j_gene: TRBJ2-7; d_gene: .; abundance: .; v_gene: TRBV5-5; CDR3nt: TGTGCCAGCAGCCGAGGGTGGACCTACGAGCAGTACTTC; CDR3aa: CASSRGWTYEQYF
j_gene: TRBJ2-1; d_gene: TRBD2; abundance: once; v_gene: TRBV29-1; CDR3nt: TGCAGCGTCCCACGAGCGGGAGGGCCCTATGAGCAGTTCTTC; CDR3aa: CSVPRAGGPYEQFF
j_gene: TRBJ2-5; d_gene: .; abundance: .; v_gene: TRBV28; CDR3nt: TGTGCCAGCAGTATCGGGAGAGCTAAAGAGACCCAGTACTTC; CDR3aa: CASSIGRAKETQYF
j_gene: TRBJ2-7; d_gene: .; abundance: .; v_gene: TRBV4-3; CDR3nt: TGCGCCAGCAGCCAAGAGGCGGGAAGACAGGGCTACGAGCAGTACTTC; CDR3aa: CASSQEAGRQGYEQYF
j_gene: TRBJ1-2; d_gene: TRBD1; abundance: .; v_gene: TRBV5-1; CDR3nt: TGCGCCAGCAGCCGGGGGACAGATTATGGCTACACCTTC; CDR3aa: CASSRGTDYGYTF
j_gene: TRBJ2-1; d_gene: TRBD2; abundance: .; v_gene: TRBV6-1; CDR3nt: TGTGCCAGCAGTGAAGCGACTAGCGGGAGCAAGGAGCAGTTCTTC; CDR3aa: CASSEATSGSKEQFF
j_gene: TRBJ2-2; d_gene: .; abundance: .; v_gene: TRBV27; CDR3nt: TGTGCCAGCAGTTTAGACTGGAACACCGGGGAGCTGTTTTTT; CDR3aa: CASSLDWNTGELFF
j_gene: TRBJ2-7; d_gene: .; abundance: .; v_gene: TRBV9; CDR3nt: TGTGCCAGCAGCTCGAGGGGGGGCAGTACCTACGAGCAGTACTTC; CDR3aa: CASSSRGGSTYEQYF
j_gene: TRBJ2-2; d_gene: .; abundance: .; v_gene: TRBV27; CDR3nt: TGTGCCAGCAGTTTAGTATCCCAGGGCACCGGGGAGCTGTTTTTT; CDR3aa: CASSLVSQGTGELFF
j_gene: TRBJ2-3; d_gene: TRBD1; abundance: once; v_gene: TRBV11-3; CDR3nt: TGTGCCAGCAGCTTAAGGACAGGGGGGCAGGACACAGATACGCAGTATTTT; CDR3aa: CASSLRTGGQDTDTQYF
j_gene: TRBJ1-4; d_gene: .; abundance: .; v_gene: TRBV6-1; CDR3nt: TGTGCCAGCAGCCCCCTCCAGGGGACTAATGAAAAACTGTTTTTT; CDR3aa: CASSPLQGTNEKLFF
j_gene: TRBJ2-7; d_gene: .; abundance: .; v_gene: TRBV29-1; CDR3nt: TGCAGCGCCCGGTCGGGGAGCTCCTACGAGCAGTACTTC; CDR3aa: CSARSGSSYEQYF
j_gene: TRBJ2-2; d_gene: .; abundance: .; v_gene: TRBV10-3; CDR3nt: TGTGCCATTTCGACGGGGGGCGAGGCGGGCGGGGAGCTGTTTTTT; CDR3aa: CAISTGGEAGGELFF
j_gene: TRBJ2-7; d_gene: TRBD2; abundance: .; v_gene: TRBV29-1; CDR3nt: TGCAGCGTTGAAGACCCTAGCGGGGTCTCCTACGAGCAGTACTTC; CDR3aa: CSVEDPSGVSYEQYF
j_gene: TRBJ1-4; d_gene: TRBD1; abundance: .; v_gene: TRBV6-1; CDR3nt: TGTGCCAGCAGTGAAGGGACAGGTGGCGAAAAACTGTTTTTT; CDR3aa: CASSEGTGGEKLFF
j_gene: TRBJ2-3; d_gene: TRBD1; abundance: .; v_gene: TRBV5-1; CDR3nt: TGCGCCAGCAGCTTGGCGCTACAGGGGTCAGATACGCAGTATTTT; CDR3aa: CASSLALQGSDTQYF
j_gene: TRBJ2-3; d_gene: TRBD2; abundance: .; v_gene: TRBV9; CDR3nt: TGTGCCAGCAGCAGGGGGCTAGCGGGAGGGACAGATACGCAGTATTTT; CDR3aa: CASSRGLAGGTDTQYF
j_gene: TRBJ2-5; d_gene: TRBD2; abundance: .; v_gene: TRBV5-1; CDR3nt: TGCGCCAGCAGTCGCGGACTAGCGGGAGAGAGTGGTGAGACCCAGTACTTC; CDR3aa: CASSRGLAGESGETQYF
j_gene: TRBJ2-7; d_gene: .; abundance: .; v_gene: TRBV11-2; CDR3nt: TGTGCCAGCAGCCCGACTCTCCCTAGGCTAGCAGGTCTTTACGAGCAGTACTTC; CDR3aa: CASSPTLPRLAGLYEQYF
j_gene: TRBJ2-7; d_gene: .; abundance: .; v_gene: TRBV6-5; CDR3nt: TGTGCCAGCAGATCGGTATACGAGCAGTACTTC; CDR3aa: CASRSVYEQYF
j_gene: TRBJ2-1; d_gene: TRBD1; abundance: once; v_gene: TRBV9; CDR3nt: TGTGCCAGCAGCGGACAGGGGGCTTCCTACAATGAGCAGTTCTTC; CDR3aa: CASSGQGASYNEQFF
j_gene: TRBJ2-1; d_gene: TRBD2; abundance: .; v_gene: TRBV7-2; CDR3nt: TGTGCCAGCAGCTCATCTCTAGCGGGAGAGCAGTTCTTC; CDR3aa: CASSSSLAGEQFF
j_gene: TRBJ1-2; d_gene: .; abundance: .; v_gene: TRBV9; CDR3nt: TGTGCCAGCAGCGTAGCCGGGGGTCCTGGCTACACCTTC; CDR3aa: CASSVAGGPGYTF
j_gene: TRBJ2-1; d_gene: .; abundance: .; v_gene: TRBV6-5; CDR3nt: TGTGCCAGCAGTTCACCGACTCGATTGGACAATGAGCAGTTCTTC; CDR3aa: CASSSPTRLDNEQFF
j_gene: TRBJ2-3; d_gene: .; abundance: .; v_gene: TRBV18; CDR3nt: TGTGCCAGCTCACCACGAGGCACAGATACGCAGTATTTT; CDR3aa: CASSPRGTDTQYF
j_gene: TRBJ2-3; d_gene: .; abundance: .; v_gene: TRBV28; CDR3nt: TGTGCCAGCAGCGAGATTAATACGCAGTATTTT; CDR3aa: CASSEINTQYF